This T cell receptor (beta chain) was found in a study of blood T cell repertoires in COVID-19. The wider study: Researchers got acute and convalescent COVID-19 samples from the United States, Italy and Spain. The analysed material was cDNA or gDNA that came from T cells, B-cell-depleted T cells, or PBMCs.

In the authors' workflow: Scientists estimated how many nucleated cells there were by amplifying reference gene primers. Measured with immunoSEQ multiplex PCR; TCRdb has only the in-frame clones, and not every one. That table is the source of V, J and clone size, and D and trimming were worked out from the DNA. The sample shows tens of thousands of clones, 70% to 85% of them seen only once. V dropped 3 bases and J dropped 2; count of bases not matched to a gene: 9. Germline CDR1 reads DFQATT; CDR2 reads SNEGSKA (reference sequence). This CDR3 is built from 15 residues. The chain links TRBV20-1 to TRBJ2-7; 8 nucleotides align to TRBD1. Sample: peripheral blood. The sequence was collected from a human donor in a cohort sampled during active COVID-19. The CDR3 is CSASLLDRGAYEQYF. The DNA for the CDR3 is TGCAGTGCTAGTCTTCTCGACAGGGGCGCCTACGAGCAGTACTTC.